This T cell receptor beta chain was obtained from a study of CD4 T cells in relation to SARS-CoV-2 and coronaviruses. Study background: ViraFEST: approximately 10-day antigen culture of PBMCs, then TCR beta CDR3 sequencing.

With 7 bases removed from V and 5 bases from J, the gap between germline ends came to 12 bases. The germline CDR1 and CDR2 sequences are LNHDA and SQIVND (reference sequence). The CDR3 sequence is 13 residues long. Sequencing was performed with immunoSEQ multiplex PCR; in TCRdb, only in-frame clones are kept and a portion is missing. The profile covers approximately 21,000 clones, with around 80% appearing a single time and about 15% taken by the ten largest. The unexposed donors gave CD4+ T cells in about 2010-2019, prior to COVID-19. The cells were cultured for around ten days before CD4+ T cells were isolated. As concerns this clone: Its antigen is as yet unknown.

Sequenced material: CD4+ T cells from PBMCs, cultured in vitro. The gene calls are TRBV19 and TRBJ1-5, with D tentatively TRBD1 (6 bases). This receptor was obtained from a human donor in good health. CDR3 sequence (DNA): TGTGCCAGTACCCAACAGGGATATCAGCCCCAGCATTTT. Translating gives CASTQQGYQPQHF.